These 5 T cell receptor beta chains came from one sample sequenced in a study of T cells expressing NK-cell markers. TCRdb reprocessed the 5' RACE reads and reports one entry per CDR3 protein, with no DNA. The sample's table shows roughly 390,000 distinct CDR3 sequences. The sequenced sample consisted of blood T cells: a sorted CD56 or NKG2C T cell subset, CD4+ or CD8+ T cells, or bulk PBMC T cells (not recorded which). The receptors here all came from a man between 18 and 69 years old in good health.

CDR3 residues: CASSQTTGLAGQETQYF. The chain carries TRBV3-1 and TRBJ2-5; TCRdb's D gene call, TRBD2, goes unchecked for lack of DNA. There are 17 residues in the CDR3. Germline V lookup: CDR1 LGHDT, CDR2 YNNKEL (reference sequence).

The chain links TRBV5-1 to TRBJ2-1; checking the TCRdb D call of TRBD1 is not possible without DNA. The length of the CDR3 is 15 residues. Germline lookup yields CDR1 SGHRS and CDR2 YFSETQ. CDR3 in amino acids: CASSPGGGRDNEQFF.

The gene calls are TRBV6-1 and TRBJ2-7; there is no DNA to check the TCRdb D call of TRBD2. The V gene's germline CDR1 is MNHNS and CDR2 SASEGT. The CDR3 runs 16 residues. CDR3 protein: CASSGFQSGTAYEQYF.

The chain links TRBV12-3 or TRBV12-4 to TRBJ2-5; the TCRdb D gene call, TRBD2, has no DNA to confirm it. This CDR3 has 17 amino acids. The CDR3 sequence: CASSERRGGNYQETQYF.

This sequence joins TRBV9 and TRBJ2-2; no DNA is available, so the TRBD1 call from TCRdb remains unchecked. The CDR3 spans 19 residues. Germline CDR1 SGDLS, CDR2 YYNGEE. CDR3 amino acids: CASSAPGQGALLNTGELFF.